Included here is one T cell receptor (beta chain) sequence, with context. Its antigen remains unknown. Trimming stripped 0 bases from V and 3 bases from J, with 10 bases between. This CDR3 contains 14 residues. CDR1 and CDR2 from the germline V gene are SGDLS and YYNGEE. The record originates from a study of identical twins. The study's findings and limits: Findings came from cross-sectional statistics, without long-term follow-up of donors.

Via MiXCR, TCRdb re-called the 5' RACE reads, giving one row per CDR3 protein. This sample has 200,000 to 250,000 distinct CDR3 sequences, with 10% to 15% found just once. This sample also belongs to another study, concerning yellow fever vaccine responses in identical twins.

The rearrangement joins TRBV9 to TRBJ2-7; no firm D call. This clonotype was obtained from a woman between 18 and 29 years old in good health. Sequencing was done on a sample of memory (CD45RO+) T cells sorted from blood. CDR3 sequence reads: CASSVGAEVYEQYF. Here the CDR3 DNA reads TGTGCCAGCAGCGTAGGGGCAGAGGTCTACGAGCAGTACTTC.